A selection of T cell receptor beta chains follows, all from one sample in a study of Tregs in tolerant kidney transplant recipients. TCRdb's table, derived via immunoSEQ multiplex PCR, lists solely in-frame clones and lacks some. The sample carries around 98,000 clones, approximately 94% recorded once. The specimen was CD4+ T cells from blood, collected before the transplant. These receptors all come from a human donor who received a combined kidney and bone marrow transplant. The CDR3 runs from the conserved cysteine through the conserved F or W. Fields, in order: V gene, clone size, D gene, J gene, CDR3 DNA, CDR3 protein. The D gene is left open where the match is weak. Clone size, where shown, is once, few, many, or a class for clones that have expanded.

>TRBV19|.|TRBD2|TRBJ2-1
TGTGCCAGTAGTATTCGGAGCGGGAGCTCCTACAATGAGCAGTTCTTC
CASSIRSGSSYNEQFF
>TRBV28|.|.|TRBJ2-5
TGTGCCAGCAGTTTAAGCTCCGAGGTGGGGAGGACCCAGTACTTC
CASSLSSEVGRTQYF
>TRBV6-5|.|.|TRBJ2-7
TGTGCCACCTCCCGTGCCTATTACGAGCAGTACTTC
CATSRAYYEQYF
>TRBV19|.|TRBD1|TRBJ1-1
TGTGCCAGTAGTCCCGACAGGGAGACTGAAGCTTTCTTT
CASSPDRETEAFF
>TRBV18|.|.|TRBJ2-7
TGTGCCAGCTCAGCCTACAGGGCTAGCTCCTACGAGCAGTACTTC
CASSAYRASSYEQYF
>TRBV5-1|.|.|TRBJ2-6
TGCGCCAGCACAGGGATTTCATCTGGGGCCAACGTCCTGACTTTC
CASTGISSGANVLTF
>TRBV7-9|.|TRBD2|TRBJ2-5
TGTGCCAGCAGCTTAGGGACTAGCGGTGTTCAAGAGACCCAGTACTTC
CASSLGTSGVQETQYF
>TRBV4-3|.|.|TRBJ2-7
TGCGCCAGCAGCCAAGATTTTCCTTTCTCCTACGAGCAGTACTTC
CASSQDFPFSYEQYF
>TRBV4-2|.|.|TRBJ1-1
TGTGCCAGCAGCCAAGAAACAGGGAACACTGAAGCTTTCTTT
CASSQETGNTEAFF
>TRBV10-3|.|.|TRBJ2-2
TGTGCCATCAGTGAGTCAAAGGGAGGCACCGGGGAGCTGTTTTTT
CAISESKGGTGELFF
>TRBV7-3|.|TRBD2|TRBJ2-1
TGTGCCAGCAGTCTAGGCCCAAGCGGGGGGTACAATGAGCAGTTCTTC
CASSLGPSGGYNEQFF
>TRBV6-5|once|TRBD1|TRBJ2-7
TGTGCCAGCAGACCGATCAATACAGGGGGCGAGCAGTACTTC
CASRPINTGGEQYF
>TRBV6-1|.|TRBD2|TRBJ2-4
TGTGCCAGCAGTGAGCTGGGGGTAGCGGGAAAAAACATTCAGTACTTC
CASSELGVAGKNIQYF
>TRBV7-9|.|.|TRBJ1-1
TGTGCCAGCAGCTTAGGGGTCCAGACAGCTGACACTGAAGCTTTCTTT
CASSLGVQTADTEAFF
>TRBV7-3|.|.|TRBJ2-7
TGTGCCAGCAGCCGAGCGGCACAAGGGTCCTACGAGCAGTACTTC
CASSRAAQGSYEQYF
>TRBV10-3|.|.|TRBJ1-2
TGTGCCATCCATTCAGGTCGTCCAGGCTATGGCTACACCTTC
CAIHSGRPGYGYTF
>TRBV7-2|once|.|TRBJ1-4
TGTGCCAGCAGCTCCTTTAATGAAAAACTGTTTTTT
CASSSFNEKLFF
>TRBV6-5|.|TRBD2|TRBJ2-5
TGTGCCAGCAGTAGCGGGAGGCTGCTCCAAGAGACCCAGTACTTC
CASSSGRLLQETQYF
>TRBV10-3|.|.|TRBJ1-1
TGTGCCATCAGTGAGTCTATATTAGCTGCCACCCGGGGCACTGAAGCTTTCTTT
CAISESILAATRGTEAFF
>TRBV4-2|.|.|TRBJ1-6
TGTGCCAGCAGCGAACAGACAAAGGGGTCCTATAATTCACCCCTCCACTTT
CASSEQTKGSYNSPLHF
>TRBV7-2|.|TRBD2|TRBJ2-7
TGTGCCAGCAGAGTTAGCGGGGAACAGTCCTACGAGCAGTACTTC
CASRVSGEQSYEQYF
>TRBV11-2|.|.|TRBJ1-2
TGTGCCAGCAGCTCACAGGGAAGTCCTAACTATGGCTACACCTTC
CASSSQGSPNYGYTF
>TRBV28|.|TRBD2|TRBJ2-7
TGTGCCAGCAACTCCCCCCCTAGCGGGGACTCCTACGAGCAGTACTTC
CASNSPPSGDSYEQYF
>TRBV7-2|few|.|TRBJ2-7
TGTGCCAGCAGCTCGGTGAGCTCCTACGAGCAGTACTTC
CASSSVSSYEQYF
>TRBV13|.|TRBD2|TRBJ2-2
TGTGCCAGCAGCACCGGACTAGCGGCCGGGGAGCTGTTTTTT
CASSTGLAAGELFF
>TRBV19|.|.|TRBJ1-5
TGTGCCAGTAGTATGTCCACAGTGCCCTCCCAGCCCCAGCATTTT
CASSMSTVPSQPQHF
>TRBV5-1|.|TRBD1|TRBJ1-1
TGCGCCAGCAGCGTCGTACAGGGGGCCGGGGGCACTGAAGCTTTCTTT
CASSVVQGAGGTEAFF
>TRBV14|.|TRBD1|TRBJ1-5
TGTGCCAGCAGCCCGGACAGGAATAGCAATCAGCCCCAGCATTTT
CASSPDRNSNQPQHF
>TRBV30|once|.|TRBJ2-1
TGTGCCTGGAGTGATGGGCACTCCTACAATGAGCAGTTCTTC
CAWSDGHSYNEQFF
>TRBV5-1|.|TRBD2|TRBJ2-3
TGCGCCAGTCGAGCGGGAAGTTGGGGCACAGATACGCAGTATTTT
CASRAGSWGTDTQYF
>TRBV19|.|.|TRBJ1-2
TGTGCCAGTACCCCTTTGGGGGGGACAAGCTATGGCTACACCTTC
CASTPLGGTSYGYTF
>TRBV19|.|TRBD2|TRBJ2-1
TGTGCCAGTAGTAAGCGGGGGCCTATTGAGCAGTTCTTC
CASSKRGPIEQFF
>TRBV6-1|.|TRBD1|TRBJ1-5
TGTGCCAACTCGCAGGGGGGTAATCAGCCCCAGCATTTT
CANSQGGNQPQHF
>TRBV5-6|once|.|TRBJ1-1
TGTGCCAGCAGCCCACTGGACCGAGGGGGATTTATGAACACTGAAGCTTTCTTT
CASSPLDRGGFMNTEAFF
>TRBV5-1|.|TRBD2|TRBJ2-1
TGCGCCAGCAGCTTGGAGACTAGCGGGTACAATGAGCAGTTCTTC
CASSLETSGYNEQFF
>TRBV19|.|.|TRBJ1-2
TGTGCCAGTAGTATGGTCCGGGATAACTATGGCTACACCTTC
CASSMVRDNYGYTF
>TRBV6-4|.|.|TRBJ1-1
TGTGCCAGCAGTGACCCAGGAACCTTCTTTGGGACTGAAGCTTTCTTT
CASSDPGTFFGTEAFF
>TRBV28|once|.|TRBJ1-5
TGTGCCACATGTACAGGGTCGGAGCCCCAGCATTTT
CATCTGSEPQHF
>TRBV11-3|.|.|TRBJ1-1
TGTGCCAGCAGCTTACTGGCGGTCACTGAAGCTTTCTTT
CASSLLAVTEAFF
>TRBV4-3|.|.|TRBJ1-4
TGCGCCAGCAGCCAAGATATAGGCAGGGGCGGTGAAAAACTGTTTTTT
CASSQDIGRGGEKLFF
>TRBV28|.|TRBD1|TRBJ1-2
TGTGCCAGCAGTTTATGGCAGGGGGCGGGTGGCTACACCTTC
CASSLWQGAGGYTF
>TRBV19|.|.|TRBJ1-1
TGTGCCAGTAGTCGTGAGCGGGTAGCTTTCTTT
CASSRERVAFF
>TRBV5-4|once|TRBD2|TRBJ2-7
TGTGCCAGCAGCGTGGGACTAGCGGGAGACGGATACGAGCAGTACTTC
CASSVGLAGDGYEQYF
>TRBV28|.|.|TRBJ1-2
TGTGCCAGCAGTTTATACGACGGAACTAGCTATGGCTACACCTTC
CASSLYDGTSYGYTF
>TRBV6-5|.|.|TRBJ1-6
TGTGCCAGCAGCCAGAGGATTATTTCACCCCTCCACTTT
CASSQRIISPLHF
>TRBV7-2|.|TRBD1|TRBJ2-7
TGTGCCAGCAGCCCGTCGGACAGGGGGGGTTACGAGCAGTACTTC
CASSPSDRGGYEQYF
>TRBV10-3|.|.|TRBJ2-2
TGTGCCATCACAGGGATGAACACCGGGGAGCTGTTTTTT
CAITGMNTGELFF
>TRBV19|.|TRBD2|TRBJ2-1
TGTGCCAGTAGTACTACAGCGGGAGTAATGTATGAGCAGTTCTTC
CASSTTAGVMYEQFF
>TRBV30|.|.|TRBJ1-5
TGTGCCTGGGCGGGGGGTTTCAATCAGCCCCAGCATTTT
CAWAGGFNQPQHF
>TRBV4-2|once|TRBD1|TRBJ2-7
TGTGCCAGCAGCCTCCGGGGAGGACAGGGGGCTTACGAGCAGTACTTC
CASSLRGGQGAYEQYF
>TRBV7-2|.|.|TRBJ1-5
TGTGCCAGCAGCTTAGTCAGGGTTCGGCCCCAGCATTTT
CASSLVRVRPQHF
>TRBV4-1|once|.|TRBJ1-1
TGCGCCAGCAGCCAACGTCATAACAAGAACACTGAAGCTTTCTTT
CASSQRHNKNTEAFF
>TRBV5-5|once|TRBD1|TRBJ1-1
TGTGCCAGTAGGGGACAGGAGTACACTGAAGCTTTCTTT
CASRGQEYTEAFF